What follows describes a single T cell receptor beta chain. Its target antigen remains unknown. No clone much larger than this one lies a single base away; base qualities are absent. These data belong to a study of blood T cell repertoires in COVID-19 (dated by TCRdb to about 2020). Regarding the complete study: Collaborator samples came from the United States, Italy and Spain and covered acute and convalescent phases of COVID-19. Nearly every sample came with metadata listing a de-identified subject ID, COVID-19 status, age in years and sex. A freely available public database, intended as a resource for researchers studying the immune response to SARS-CoV-2, is where the repertoires were released. The prospective study material was composed of cDNA or gDNA derived from T cells, B-cell-depleted T cells, or PBMCs. The samples were drawn from two sources: the first 160 participants of the ongoing ImmuneRACE study, and 950 to 1,500 subjects contributed by 6 global collaborators. Where available, HLA class I and class II types were taken from metadata supplied by the sample provider and were not determined by assay-based typing. The dataset comprised deeply sampled blood TCRbeta repertoires from subjects exposed to, actively infected with, or recovered from COVID-19. Beyond this particular receptor, the publication reports: The amount of clinical and demographic metadata varied by source and participant and was provided uncurated.

TCRbeta CDR3 regions were amplified from genomic DNA by means of the immunoSEQ Assay, a bias-controlled multiplex PCR. On the study's bioinformatics: Within the assay, amplification of reference gene primers was used to estimate how many nucleated cells each sample contained. Sequence reads were collapsed and filtered to measure the absolute abundance of every unique TCRbeta CDR3 rearrangement. For each sample, productive Simpson clonality was calculated as the square root of Simpson's diversity index across productive rearrangements. TCRdb retrieved this table from immuneACCESS and kept in-frame rearrangements only. Not all clones are present; in checked studies, unresolved V genes account for under half, and no reason is known for the remainder. V, J and clone size were drawn from that table, and D and trimming were deduced from the DNA. The sample yields some 150,000 clones; approximately 82% were counted once. The ten largest make up around 4.3% of the sample.

In the prospective study, participants were roughly 18 to 95 years old, resided in 25 or so geographic areas of the United States, and were enrolled through a virtual design. To assign participants to cohorts, the prospective study relied on clinical history that participants themselves reported in a screening survey and a study questionnaire. For ImmuneRACE Cohort 3, a participant was defined as recovered based on two consecutive negative NP/OP PCR tests, clearance by a healthcare professional, or resolution of symptoms. Each participant in the prospective study had whole blood, serum and a nasopharyngeal or oropharyngeal swab collected by mobile phlebotomists. Additional blood draws and questionnaires over an approximately two-month period could optionally be provided by prospective study participants. Before DNA extraction, blood samples from the prospective study were shipped at room temperature or frozen.

The sequence was collected from a woman aged 50 to 60 who had recovered from COVID-19. Sequencing input: PBMCs or T cells enriched from blood (not recorded which).

The sequence in DNA is TGTGCCAGCAGCTTAGTTGGGGGCGCTGGGACTGAAGCTTTCTTT. This gives the protein CASSLVGGAGTEAFF. The chain couples TRBV11-1 to TRBJ1-1; TRBD1 might be the D gene, on 6 matching bases. V sheds 1 base and J sheds 5 bases, leaving 14 bases between their ends. The CDR3 contains 15 residues, cysteine and phenylalanine counted. The read is trimmed to its CDR3 DNA, 45 bases read in frame from base 1. For CDR1 and CDR2, the germline V gene (reference sequence) lists SGHAT and FQDESV. Here the CDR3 is joined to the reference TRBV11-1 and TRBJ1-1 genes, and the full variable domain is: EAEVAQSPRYKITEKSQAVAFWCDPISGHATLYWYRQILGQGPELLVQFQDESVVDDSQLPKDRFSAERLKGVDSTLKIQPAELGDSAMYLCASSLVGGAGTEAFFGQGTRLTVV.